Below, 18 T cell receptor beta chains from the same sample are listed, as sequenced in a study of T-cell reconstitution after alpha-beta-depleted transplantation in children. Unique molecular identifiers were incorporated when the TCRbeta library was constructed. TCRdb processed the PCR reads anew with MiXCR; each CDR3 protein has one entry. The sample holds some 390,000 distinct CDR3 sequences, roughly 21% seen once. The input for sequencing was PBMCs from the stem cell graft donor, taken from the stem cell graft. All receptors derive from a human donor who donated a stem cell graft to a child with acute myeloid leukemia.

The chain couples TRBV29-1 to TRBJ1-5; 7 nucleotides line up with TRBD1. Looked up from germline, CDR1 is SQVTM and CDR2 is ANQGSEA. CDR3 length: 14 amino acids. J lost 3 bases, V lost 6 bases, and 8 bases had no gene match. In DNA form, the CDR3 reads TGCAGCGTATCAACGACAGGGAACAATCAGCCCCAGCATTTT. Translating it yields CSVSTTGNNQPQHF.

The chain has TRBV20-1 and TRBJ1-6, with TRBD1 as a possible D gene (6 bases). V was pared by 7 bases and J by 0 bases, with 19 bases between. Germline values: CDR1 DFQATT, CDR2 SNEGSKA (reference sequence). This CDR3 contains 17 residues. The DNA for the CDR3 is TGCAGTGTTAGGGGGGGGGGGCTAAGCTCCTATAATTCACCCCTCCACTTT. As protein: CSVRGGGLSSYNSPLHF.

This chain joins TRBV24-1 and TRBJ2-1; 9 bases match TRBD1. The length of the CDR3 is 16 residues. V dropped 3 bases and J dropped 6; count of bases not matched to a gene: 8. Germline V lookup: CDR1 KGHDR, CDR2 SFDVKD. CDR3 sequence reads: CATSDPGQGSANEQFF. CDR3 bases: TGTGCCACCAGTGATCCCGGACAGGGGAGCGCCAATGAGCAGTTCTTC.

This clonotype was seen many times. V and J are TRBV29-1 and TRBJ2-3, with 10 bases fitting TRBD2. This CDR3 contains 15 residues. With V trimmed by 6 bases and J by 0 bases, 6 bases remained unmatched. The germline V gene encodes CDR1 SQVTM and CDR2 ANQGSEA. The CDR3 nucleotides read TGCAGCGTCGAACCGACTAGCGGGAGCACAGATACGCAGTATTTT. It yields the protein CSVEPTSGSTDTQYF.

This clonotype was counted between two and nine times. The chain recombines TRBV6-1 with TRBJ2-7; 8 bases map to TRBD2. This CDR3 is 12 amino acids long. In germline, CDR1 is MNHNS, CDR2 SASEGT. Trimming cost V 10 bases and J 3 bases; bases outside gene matches: 5. The CDR3 reads CATVAGNYEQYF. In nucleotides, the CDR3 is TGTGCCACTGTAGCGGGGAACTACGAGCAGTACTTC.

Notes on this clonotype: One end of the junction varies from germline; a read error may be responsible. The chain employs TRBV10-3 and TRBJ2-1, with 10 bases aligning to TRBD2. CDR3 length: 17 residues. Germline V gives CDR1 ENHRY, CDR2 SYGVKD. This chain's CDR3 is CAISGPGSGRAYNEPFF. The CDR3 DNA reads TGTGCCATCAGTGGGCCTGGGAGCGGGAGGGCCTACAATGAGCCGTTCTTC.

This clonotype has more than one count but fewer than ten. The rearrangement uses TRBV12-3 or TRBV12-4 and TRBJ2-7; unclear D gene. V lost 2 bases to trimming and J lost 2 bases, with 7 bases between them. The CDR3 is made up of 13 amino acids. The CDR3 protein is CASSLKLPYEQYF. The CDR3, as DNA: TGTGCCAGCAGTTTAAAACTACCCTACGAGCAGTACTTC.

The chain joins TRBV20-1 to TRBJ2-1; 10 bases are a match to TRBD1. Trimming at V came to 0 bases and at J to 0 bases, leaving 8 bases not matched to a gene. The CDR3 is made up of 18 amino acids. Germline CDR1 and CDR2: DFQATT and SNEGSKA (reference sequence). Written as DNA, the CDR3 is TGCAGTGCTAGAGATCGGGACAGGGGACAAGGCTCCTACAATGAGCAGTTCTTC. It translates to CSARDRDRGQGSYNEQFF.

This clonotype was picked up many times. The rearrangement joins TRBV6-5 to TRBJ2-1; D may correspond to TRBD1 or TRBD2 (6 bases each). The length of the CDR3 is 12 residues. The germline V gene encodes CDR1 MNHEY and CDR2 SVGAGI. V lost 5 bases and J 9 bases, leaving 11 bases between the germline ends. CDR3 DNA: TGTGCCAGCAGTAGAGGGGGGAGTGAGCAGTTCTTC. Protein product: CASSRGGSEQFF.

This clonotype was seen many times. This chain links TRBV5-6 with TRBJ2-7; D gene ambiguous. Looked up from germline, CDR1 is SGHDT and CDR2 is YYEEEE. Trimming pared 1 base from V and 4 bases from J, leaving 6 bases between. This CDR3 is 12 amino acids long. The CDR3 bases are TGTGCCAGCAGCTTGACGGAATACGAGCAGTACTTC. Translating gives CASSLTEYEQYF.

This clonotype was detected only once. A much larger clone sits a single nucleotide away, making a read error possible. V is TRBV20-1 and J is TRBJ2-7; D may be TRBD2 (5 bases). The germline V and J ends were trimmed by 6 bases and 0 bases, with 18 bases remaining between them. The germline V gene has CDR1 DFQATT and CDR2 SNEGSKA (reference sequence). This CDR3 spans 15 amino acids. CDR3 sequence reads: CSASRGSTSSYEQYF. The CDR3 DNA reads TGCAGTGCAAGTCGAGGGAGTACCTCCTCCTACGAGCAGTACTTC.

The sample holds a few counts of this clonotype. The chain links TRBV12-3 or TRBV12-4 to TRBJ2-1; 10 nucleotides line up with TRBD2. This CDR3 has 14 residues. Germline trimming cut 7 bases from V and 6 bases from J; bases unmatched to any gene: 6. The CDR3 nucleotides are TGTGCCAGCATCATAGCGGGAGGACTCAATGAGCAGTTCTTC. Its protein product is CASIIAGGLNEQFF.

This rearrangement joins TRBV5-1 to TRBJ2-3; D is undetermined. The CDR3 spans 14 residues. Trimming stripped 1 base from V and 6 bases from J, with 12 bases between. CDR1 and CDR2 from the germline V gene are SGHRS and YFSETQ. DNA of the CDR3: TGCGCCAGCAGCTTGAGCATTCCCACGGATACGCAGTATTTT. It specifies CASSLSIPTDTQYF.

This clonotype was counted a few times. The chain links TRBV7-6 to TRBJ2-1, with TRBD2 identical over 14 bases. The CDR3 runs 15 residues. The J segment lost 9 bases and the V segment lost 6 bases, leaving 7 bases of the junction unmatched. Looked up from germline, CDR1 is SGHVS and CDR2 is FNYEAQ. The CDR3 DNA is TGTGCCAGCAGTTCCCAGGGACTAGCGGGAGTTGAGCAGTTCTTC. It encodes CASSSQGLAGVEQFF.

The sample holds many counts of this clonotype. One junction end does not reproduce the germline sequence, and a read error may be involved. The chain combines TRBV5-1 with TRBJ2-6, with unresolved D. The germline gives CDR1 SGHRS, CDR2 YFSETQ. The CDR3 loop spans 14 amino acids. CDR3 protein: CASSLGSGANVLTF. CDR3 sequence (DNA): TGTGCCAGCAGTTTGGGCTCTGGGGCCAACGTCCTGACTTTC.

This clonotype is labeled as medium-sized. CDR3 sequence reads: CSAPGLADYNEQFF. For the CDR3, the DNA is TGCAGTGCTCCGGGACTAGCAGACTACAATGAGCAGTTCTTC. This chain joins TRBV20-1 and TRBJ2-1; 9 nucleotides agree with TRBD2. The CDR3 is 14 amino acids. The V and J ends lost 5 bases and 3 bases, in that order; junction bases with no gene match: 5. Germline V gene lookup returns CDR1 DFQATT and CDR2 SNEGSKA (reference sequence).

The CDR3 DNA reads as TGTGCCAGCAGCCGTGGACAGATAACGAACACCGGGGAGCTGTTTTTT. Its translation is CASSRGQITNTGELFF. This sequence joins TRBV12-3 or TRBV12-4 and TRBJ2-2; a weak D match, TRBD1 (6 bases). The CDR3 spans 16 residues. Trimming left V 6 bases short and J 0 bases short, with 14 bases between.

V and J are TRBV30 and TRBJ1-2, with 7 bases fitting TRBD1. With V trimmed by 2 bases and J by 4 bases, 4 bases remained unmatched. Germline V CDR1 and CDR2: GTSNPN, SVGIG (reference sequence). The CDR3 sequence is 13 residues long. The CDR3 spells CAWSTGQLYGYTF. The CDR3 region has the DNA TGTGCCTGGAGTACGGGACAGCTCTATGGCTACACCTTC.